This T cell receptor (beta chain) was documented in a study of T cells in Graves' hyperthyroidism and ophthalmopathy. This clonotype has only a few counts. Amplification of TCR beta CDR3 regions was performed using RNA transcripts as template. Initially, a first-round RT-PCR of the TCR CDR3 employed the HTBI primer set. TCRdb ran MiXCR on the multiplex PCR reads and lists one entry per CDR3 protein. The sample lists about 560,000 distinct CDR3 sequences, over 15% seen once, with 18% in the top ten. Per germline, CDR1 SGHAT and CDR2 FQNNGV. The CDR3 has 17 residues. The V end was cut by 0 bases, the J end by 7 bases, with 18 bases between.

The clonotype was recovered from a woman aged 18-29 years with Graves' hyperthyroidism. This rearrangement joins TRBV11-2 to TRBJ1-4; possible D gene TRBD1, 5 bases. Sequenced input: blood. CDR3 region: CASSLDLPGNVGEKLFF. In DNA, the CDR3 is TGTGCCAGCAGCTTAGACCTCCCAGGGAATGTCGGTGAAAAACTGTTTTTT.